This T cell receptor beta chain stems from a study of T cell clonality in common variable immunodeficiency. Study-level results: Reportedly, TCR beta sequences from common variable immunodeficiency showed fewer deletions and N-nucleotide insertions. CVID subjects shared fewer TCRbeta clones than healthy controls did. What drives increased CVID clonality needs T cell subpopulation sequencing.

Remarks on this clone: What it recognizes is unknown. The read falls 3 residues short of the CDR3 end, and the missing part is taken from the germline J gene.

Libraries were prepared by immunoSEQ multiplex PCR; TCRdb keeps only in-frame clonotypes and omits some of them. The sample includes around 30,000 clones, none of them occurring once. Germline assignment: CDR1 SGHNT and CDR2 YYREEE (reference sequence). The CDR3 is 13 amino acids. Unmatched junction bases numbered 2, after V lost 0 bases and J lost 5 bases. Both groups were predominantly of Caucasian heritage. Heparinized whole blood, 5 to 8 ml, came from each donor. The sample taken for sequencing was peripheral blood mononuclear cells. The gene calls are TRBV5-4 and TRBJ2-7, with 7 bases fitting TRBD1. This TCR was recovered from a human donor with common variable immunodeficiency. The chain's CDR3 is CASSLEGAHEQYF. Partial CDR3 DNA: TGTGCCAGCAGCTTGGAGGGGGCCCACGAG.